This T cell receptor beta chain was obtained from a study of blood T cells in healthy people across ages. Study-wide points: With naive T cell percentage, TCR beta diversity showed a strong correlation. One million T cells yielded diversity estimates that were considered underestimates.

For this clonotype: The antigen is not known.

A second roughly 6 to 12 cycle PCR used barcoded and J-beta primers. A template-switch adaptor that had 12 random nucleotides put a tag on each cDNA molecule. TCRdb passed the 5' RACE reads through MiXCR, listing each CDR3 protein once. The sample yields about 690,000 distinct CDR3 sequences, roughly two fifths seen once. Trimming removed 6 bases from V and 8 bases from J; junction bases left unmatched: 6. The CDR3 contains 11 residues. Germline CDR1 DFQATT, CDR2 SNEGSKA (reference sequence). There were at least 5.5 micrograms of total RNA extracted from every sample. This receptor was obtained from a man aged 80 or over in good health. The J gene is TRBJ1-2, the V gene TRBV20-1, with 7 positions matching TRBD1. Sequences were obtained from blood. The CDR3, as DNA: TGCAGTGCCCACAGGGGCCTAGGCTACACCTTC. Its translation is CSAHRGLGYTF.